Following are 22 T cell receptor beta chains from one sample sequenced in a study of blood T cell repertoires in COVID-19. TCRdb keeps only in-frame clones here, not all; method: immunoSEQ multiplex PCR. The sample lists 250,000 to 400,000 clones; over 75% were seen once. The sequenced sample consisted of peripheral blood. The receptor set was obtained from a man in his fifties or sixties with active or convalescent COVID-19.

The chain couples TRBV4-1 to TRBJ1-6; the D gene is possibly TRBD1 (5 bases). This CDR3 is built from 17 residues. Trimming removed 0 bases from V and 10 bases from J, with 19 bases in between. Per germline, CDR1 MGHRA and CDR2 YSYEKL. This CDR3 reads CASSQEAGSGSNSPLHF. CDR3 bases: TGCGCCAGCAGCCAAGAAGCGGGGTCAGGGAGTAACTCACCCCTCCACTTT.

The chain joins TRBV7-2 to TRBJ2-2; perhaps TRBD2 as D (5 bases). The V gene's germline CDR1 is SGHTA and CDR2 FQGNSA. The CDR3 has 16 amino acids. The V and J ends lost 6 bases and 7 bases respectively, with 21 bases between them. CDR3 DNA: TGTGCCAGCAGAAGTGGAGAACTAGTTGGTGGCGGGGAGCTGTTTTTT. Residues: CASRSGELVGGGELFF.

The chain is built from TRBV20-1 and TRBJ1-5; the D gene is possibly TRBD1 (5 bases). Per germline, CDR1 DFQATT and CDR2 SNEGSKA (reference sequence). Between the trimmed V and J ends, which lost 5 bases and 11 bases, there was a span of 13 bases. The CDR3 totals 11 residues. CDR3 loop: CSAFGPGAQHF. For the CDR3, the DNA is TGCAGTGCTTTTGGACCGGGGGCCCAGCATTTT.

The V call is TRBV24-1, the J call TRBJ1-1; 7 bases match TRBD1. V dropped 4 bases and J dropped 8; count of bases not matched to a gene: 12. Germline assignment: CDR1 KGHDR and CDR2 SFDVKD. The CDR3 is 15 residues long. The CDR3 loop is CATSDPRGDSPEAFF. The CDR3 DNA follows: TGTGCCACCAGTGACCCCAGGGGGGACAGTCCCGAAGCTTTCTTT.

CDR3 region: CASSDTSNQPQHF. The CDR3 nucleotides are TGTGCCAGCAGCGACACGAGCAATCAGCCCCAGCATTTT. This chain joins TRBV12-3 or TRBV12-4 and TRBJ1-5; D gene unclear. The CDR3 consists of 13 residues. V was trimmed by 6 bases and J by 1 base, leaving 7 bases between them.

The rearrangement joins TRBV21-1 to TRBJ2-5; no check of the table's D call, TRBD2, against the DNA was made. TRBV21-1 constitutes a pseudogene. CDR3 length: 14 residues. Here the CDR3 reads CARSQRGVLETQYF. For the CDR3, the DNA is TGTGCCCGTAGCCAACGGGGAGTCTTAGAGACCCAGTACTTC.

Only one count was recorded for this clone. The V gene is TRBV30, the J gene TRBJ1-1; no firm D call. Germline values: CDR1 GTSNPN, CDR2 SVGIG (reference sequence). The V end lost 0 bases, the J end lost 6 bases, and 8 bases lay between the germline ends. CDR3 length: 12 residues. This CDR3 is CAWSVYISEAFF. The CDR3 coding sequence is TGTGCCTGGAGTGTATACATTTCTGAAGCTTTCTTT.

This clone came up a few times. The chain links TRBV6-5 to TRBJ1-6, with D perhaps matching TRBD1 (6 bases). Deletions cut 6 bases from V and 2 bases from J, with 8 bases between. The CDR3 totals 14 residues. Germline-derived CDR1 and CDR2 are MNHEY and SVGAGI. The CDR3 DNA is TGTGCCAGCAGGCAGGGGACCTATAATTCACCCCTCCACTTT. It specifies CASRQGTYNSPLHF.

This chain joins TRBV30 and TRBJ1-5; D is ambiguous. V gave up 1 base and J gave up 2 bases, with 9 bases separating them. Germline-derived CDR1 and CDR2 are GTSNPN and SVGIG (reference sequence). The CDR3 sequence is 14 residues long. The CDR3 loop is CAWSELVGNQPQHF. The CDR3 nucleotides are TGTGCCTGGAGTGAATTAGTCGGCAATCAGCCCCAGCATTTT. The full variable domain, rest sourced from reference TRBV30 and TRBJ1-5, is SQTIHQWPATLVQPVGSPLSLECTVEGTSNPNLYWYRQAAGRGLQLLFYSVGIGQISSEVPQNLSASRPQDRQFILSSKKLLLSDSGFYLCAWSELVGNQPQHFGDGTRLSIL.

The chain uses TRBV19 and TRBJ2-7, with unresolved D. Trimming left V 3 bases short and J 3 bases short, with 6 bases between. The CDR3 is 12 residues long. Germline V gives CDR1 LNHDA, CDR2 SQIVND (reference sequence). CDR3 protein: CASSISGYEQYF. In DNA form, the CDR3 reads TGTGCCAGTAGTATTTCGGGCTACGAGCAGTACTTC.

The sample holds a few counts of this clone. The chain uses TRBV5-6 and TRBJ1-5; a possible D gene is TRBD1 (5 bases). CDR1 is SGHDT, CDR2 YYEEEE, per germline. The CDR3 totals 16 residues. V was cut by 0 bases and J by 2 bases, with 12 bases left in between. The CDR3 loop reads CASSLAGQGGNQPQHF. CDR3 bases: TGTGCCAGCAGCTTGGCCGGGCAGGGTGGCAATCAGCCCCAGCATTTT.

The V gene is TRBV6-5, the J gene TRBJ1-4, with D unresolved. The CDR3 extends over 13 amino acids. Germline CDR1 is MNHEY and CDR2 is SVGAGI. V dropped 6 bases and J dropped 8 bases, with 13 bases sitting between them. CDR3 sequence: CASSPTRGEKLFF. The CDR3 region has the DNA TGTGCCAGCAGCCCGACCCGAGGGGAAAAACTGTTTTTT.

V gene TRBV6-6 combines with J gene TRBJ2-7; a possible D gene is TRBD1 (5 bases). Germline V lookup: CDR1 MNHNY, CDR2 SVGAGI (reference sequence). V was shortened by 4 bases and J by 1 base, with 14 bases between the two germline ends. This CDR3 has 15 amino acids. The CDR3 nucleotides read TGTGCCAGCAGTTCCTCCACAGCAGGGTCCTACGAGCAGTACTTC. Amino acid sequence: CASSSSTAGSYEQYF.

The chain uses TRBV7-3 and TRBJ1-1; D might be TRBD1 (5 bases). This CDR3 contains 13 residues. Deletions cut 4 bases from V and 1 base from J, with 7 bases between. CDR1 SGHTA and CDR2 FQGTGA come from the germline V gene. In DNA, the CDR3 is TGTGCCAGCAGCTCGCAGGGGAACACTGAAGCTTTCTTT. Translation: CASSSQGNTEAFF.

The gene calls are TRBV5-1 and TRBJ1-1, with a tentative D call TRBD1 (5 bases). Germline CDR1 is SGHRS and CDR2 is YFSETQ. This CDR3 is built from 14 residues. V lost 0 bases and J 5 bases, leaving 11 bases between the germline ends. The CDR3 protein is CASSLGPGRTEAFF. The CDR3 DNA reads as TGCGCCAGCAGCTTGGGTCCAGGGAGGACTGAAGCTTTCTTT.

Here the CDR3 reads CASPRTVGLPPDEQFF. CDR3 coding DNA: TGTGCCAGCCCAAGGACCGTAGGACTTCCCCCGGATGAGCAGTTCTTC. The gene calls are TRBV18 and TRBJ2-1, with a weak D call TRBD2 (5 bases). CDR1 is KGHSH, CDR2 LQKENI, per germline. CDR3 length: 16 amino acids. The V end lost 8 bases, the J end lost 8 bases, and 25 bases lay between the germline ends.

The chain links TRBV11-2 to TRBJ2-7; D remains ambiguous. Per germline, CDR1 SGHAT and CDR2 FQNNGV. V was cut by 5 bases and J by 5 bases, with 13 bases left in between. The CDR3 covers 13 residues. CDR3 region: CASSLLRMDEQYF. The CDR3 DNA follows: TGTGCCAGCAGCCTACTACGGATGGACGAGCAGTACTTC.

The V gene is TRBV9, the J gene TRBJ1-2; no firm D call. Germline assignment: CDR1 SGDLS and CDR2 YYNGEE. The CDR3 is made up of 15 amino acids. Trimming stripped 4 bases from V and 6 bases from J, with 19 bases between. In DNA form, the CDR3 reads TGTGCCAGCAGCCCCAGGCCTTATTTGGGAGATGGCTACACCTTC. It encodes CASSPRPYLGDGYTF. Combining the CDR3 with reference TRBV9 and TRBJ1-2 gives the whole variable domain DSGVTQTPKHLITATGQRVTLRCSPRSGDLSVYWYQQSLDQGLQFLIQYYNGEERAKGNILERFSAQQFPDLHSELNLSSLELGDSALYFCASSPRPYLGDGYTFGSGTRLTVV.

This clone is classed as medium-sized (0.01 to 0.1%). J is TRBJ2-6 and V is TRBV28; 9 bases align to TRBD1. Per the germline V gene, CDR1 is MDHEN and CDR2 is SYDVKM. The ends lost 3 bases at V and 3 bases at J; junction bases unmatched: 15. The CDR3 has 20 residues. Here the CDR3 reads CASSFPLTGGAEIGANVLTF. The CDR3 DNA sequence: TGTGCCAGCAGTTTCCCCCTCACAGGGGGCGCTGAAATTGGGGCCAACGTCCTGACTTTC.

The chain links TRBV5-6 to TRBJ2-7; TRBD2 agrees at 7 bases. There are 14 residues in the CDR3. Germline V gene lookup returns CDR1 SGHDT and CDR2 YYEEEE. The J segment lost 5 bases and the V segment lost 4 bases, leaving 9 bases of the junction unmatched. The CDR3 is CASSRWGGVNEQYF. Here the CDR3 DNA reads TGTGCCAGCAGCCGGTGGGGAGGGGTAAACGAGCAGTACTTC.

The chain recombines TRBV6-2 or TRBV6-3 with TRBJ2-5, with 9 bases aligning to TRBD2. Losses at the gene ends were 0 bases for V and 5 bases for J; bases not matched to a gene: 19. The CDR3 has 20 residues. Germline values: CDR1 MNHEY, CDR2 SVGEGT. The CDR3 sequence: CASSYSILDPREGRGETQYF. The CDR3 DNA reads TGTGCCAGCAGTTACTCGATTCTCGACCCGCGGGAGGGCCGGGGGGAGACCCAGTACTTC.

The chain is built from TRBV7-9 and TRBJ2-5; D perhaps matches TRBD2 (6 bases). The CDR3 is 12 residues long. V lost 5 bases and J 7 bases, leaving 11 bases between the germline ends. Germline CDR1 reads SEHNR; CDR2 reads FQNEAQ (reference sequence). This chain's CDR3 is CASSPGEGTQYF. The CDR3 region has the DNA TGTGCCAGCAGCCCGGGAGAGGGGACCCAGTACTTC.